This is a list of T cell receptor beta chains from one sample in a study of T cells after yellow fever vaccination. TCRdb called the 5' RACE reads again in MiXCR, with one record for every CDR3 protein. The sample shows around 590,000 distinct CDR3 sequences, 9% to 15% of them seen only once. This sample comprised PBMCs, obtained on the day of the yellow fever booster vaccination. Every receptor here comes from a man aged 25-45 years who received the YFV17D yellow fever vaccine. CDR3s include the opening cysteine and the closing phenylalanine or tryptophan. The D gene is left open where the match is weak. Not every row has a clone size; where given, it reads once, few, many or a size class.

d_gene: NA
v_gene: TRBV29-1
j_gene: TRBJ2-3
abundance: few
CDR3nt: TGCAGCGTCTCGGGATCCGCAGGGCGTAGCACAGATACGCAGTATTTT
CDR3aa: CSVSGSAGRSTDTQYF

d_gene: TRBD1
v_gene: TRBV5-1
j_gene: TRBJ2-7
abundance: few
CDR3nt: TGCGCCAGCAGCCTAGACAGGGGGCTATACGAGCAGTACTTC
CDR3aa: CASSLDRGLYEQYF

d_gene: TRBD1
v_gene: TRBV27
j_gene: TRBJ2-7
abundance: NA
CDR3nt: TGTGCCAGCAGTCACAGGGGGAACGAGCAGTACTTC
CDR3aa: CASSHRGNEQYF

d_gene: NA
v_gene: TRBV7-8
j_gene: TRBJ2-3
abundance: few
CDR3nt: TGTGCCAGCAGCTTAAGGACGCTAACTAGGCGGGCCCCCACAGATACGCAGTATTTT
CDR3aa: CASSLRTLTRRAPTDTQYF

d_gene: NA
v_gene: TRBV30
j_gene: TRBJ2-7
abundance: NA
CDR3nt: TGTGCCTGGAAAAGCAGAAACTACGAGCAGTACTTC
CDR3aa: CAWKSRNYEQYF

d_gene: TRBD2
v_gene: TRBV20-1
j_gene: TRBJ2-7
abundance: few
CDR3nt: TGCAGTGCTTTGACTAGCGGGAAAGGCGAGCAGTACTTC
CDR3aa: CSALTSGKGEQYF

d_gene: NA
v_gene: TRBV12-3/TRBV12-4
j_gene: TRBJ2-1
abundance: few
CDR3nt: TGTGCCAGCAGTCCCCAGGTTTACAATGAGCAGTTCTTC
CDR3aa: CASSPQVYNEQFF

d_gene: NA
v_gene: TRBV10-3
j_gene: TRBJ2-1
abundance: NA
CDR3nt: TGTGCCATCCGGCCGGTTGCGGGCTCGGGGAATGAGCAGTTCTTC
CDR3aa: CAIRPVAGSGNEQFF

d_gene: TRBD2
v_gene: TRBV19
j_gene: TRBJ2-3
abundance: NA
CDR3nt: TGTGCCAGTTCCGAGTACGGTAGCGGGAGTCCAGATACGCAGTATTTT
CDR3aa: CASSEYGSGSPDTQYF

d_gene: NA
v_gene: TRBV29-1
j_gene: TRBJ1-3
abundance: few
CDR3nt: TGCAGCGTTGTTCCGGGGGAGCAGGGCACTTACTCTGGAAACACCATATATTTT
CDR3aa: CSVVPGEQGTYSGNTIYF

d_gene: NA
v_gene: TRBV5-4
j_gene: TRBJ2-2
abundance: few
CDR3nt: TGTGCCAGCAGCCCCGCGGGCGCCGGCGGGGAGCTGTTTTTT
CDR3aa: CASSPAGAGGELFF

d_gene: NA
v_gene: TRBV20-1
j_gene: TRBJ2-2
abundance: NA
CDR3nt: TGCAGTGCTAGAGTCGGGCGAGCGAACACCGGGGAGCTGTTTTTT
CDR3aa: CSARVGRANTGELFF

d_gene: TRBD2
v_gene: TRBV7-2
j_gene: TRBJ2-7
abundance: few
CDR3nt: TGTGCCAGCAGCCGGACTAGCGGGGACTACGAGCAGTACTTC
CDR3aa: CASSRTSGDYEQYF

d_gene: NA
v_gene: TRBV9
j_gene: TRBJ2-3
abundance: NA
CDR3nt: TGTGCCAGCAGCGTAGCCCCAGATCAAGAGCAGTATTTT
CDR3aa: CASSVAPDQEQYF

d_gene: NA
v_gene: TRBV6-5
j_gene: TRBJ2-3
abundance: few
CDR3nt: TGTGCCAGCAGTTACTCCACCCCTCCAGATACGCAGTATTTT
CDR3aa: CASSYSTPPDTQYF

d_gene: NA
v_gene: TRBV6-1
j_gene: TRBJ1-1
abundance: few
CDR3nt: TGTGCCAGCAGAAGGGCCGGGGGGGATGAAGCTTTCTTT
CDR3aa: CASRRAGGDEAFF

d_gene: NA
v_gene: TRBV7-2
j_gene: TRBJ1-5
abundance: NA
CDR3nt: TGTGCCAGCAGTTCGGGTGTTCAGCCCCAGCATTTT
CDR3aa: CASSSGVQPQHF

d_gene: NA
v_gene: TRBV5-1
j_gene: TRBJ2-4
abundance: NA
CDR3nt: TGCGCCAGCAGCCAGACAGAAGCCAAAAACATTCAGTACTTC
CDR3aa: CASSQTEAKNIQYF

d_gene: NA
v_gene: TRBV18
j_gene: TRBJ2-5
abundance: few
CDR3nt: TGTGCCAGCTCCATAGACGGGGGAGAGACCCAGTACTTC
CDR3aa: CASSIDGGETQYF

d_gene: TRBD2
v_gene: TRBV5-4
j_gene: TRBJ2-5
abundance: NA
CDR3nt: TGTGCCAGCAGAGCTAGCGGGACCGGCGGGGAGACCCAGTACTTC
CDR3aa: CASRASGTGGETQYF

d_gene: TRBD2
v_gene: TRBV7-9
j_gene: TRBJ2-1
abundance: few
CDR3nt: TGTGCCAGCAGCTTAGGGCGGCCTAGCGGGAGTCGGGGTGAGCAGTTCTTC
CDR3aa: CASSLGRPSGSRGEQFF

d_gene: TRBD1
v_gene: TRBV28
j_gene: TRBJ2-2
abundance: many
CDR3nt: TGTGCCAGCGGTAATAGGGACAGGAGTTCCTCTTTGAGCACCGGGGAGCTGTTTTTT
CDR3aa: CASGNRDRSSSLSTGELFF

d_gene: TRBD1
v_gene: TRBV29-1
j_gene: TRBJ2-1
abundance: many
CDR3nt: TGCAGCGTTCGGCCAGGGGGCTACAATGAGCAGTTCTTC
CDR3aa: CSVRPGGYNEQFF

d_gene: NA
v_gene: TRBV15
j_gene: TRBJ2-7
abundance: NA
CDR3nt: TGTGCCACCAGCTCCCGGTATTCGGGCGAGCAGTACTTC
CDR3aa: CATSSRYSGEQYF

d_gene: NA
v_gene: TRBV20-1
j_gene: TRBJ2-1
abundance: NA
CDR3nt: TGCAGTGCTAGCGGAGATTACAATGAGCAGTTCTTC
CDR3aa: CSASGDYNEQFF

d_gene: NA
v_gene: TRBV7-2
j_gene: TRBJ1-6
abundance: NA
CDR3nt: TGTGCCAGCAGCCGAGAGGGGCGAAATTCACCCCTCCACTTT
CDR3aa: CASSREGRNSPLHF

d_gene: NA
v_gene: TRBV20-1
j_gene: TRBJ2-7
abundance: NA
CDR3nt: TGCAGTGCTAGAGATAAGGGACGGGGTAGCTACGAGCAGTACTTC
CDR3aa: CSARDKGRGSYEQYF

d_gene: TRBD2
v_gene: TRBV11-2
j_gene: TRBJ2-1
abundance: many
CDR3nt: TGTGCCAGCAGCTTAGGACTAGCGGTATACAATGAGCAGTTCTTC
CDR3aa: CASSLGLAVYNEQFF

d_gene: NA
v_gene: TRBV5-1
j_gene: TRBJ2-1
abundance: NA
CDR3nt: TGCGCCAGCAGCCGGGAAACTAGTTCCCATGAGCAGTTCTTC
CDR3aa: CASSRETSSHEQFF

d_gene: TRBD1
v_gene: TRBV12-3/TRBV12-4
j_gene: TRBJ2-7
abundance: few
CDR3nt: TGTGCCAGCAGCCTAGGGGGGACAGGGGGCTGGTACGAGCAGTACTTC
CDR3aa: CASSLGGTGGWYEQYF

d_gene: TRBD2
v_gene: TRBV6-2/TRBV6-3
j_gene: TRBJ2-1
abundance: NA
CDR3nt: TGTGCCAGCAGTTCGCGGACTAGTTACCCCTACAATGAGCAGTTCTTC
CDR3aa: CASSSRTSYPYNEQFF

d_gene: TRBD2
v_gene: TRBV29-1
j_gene: TRBJ2-1
abundance: many
CDR3nt: TGCAGCGTAACCGTACTAGCGGGAGGGAGTGAGCAGTTCTTC
CDR3aa: CSVTVLAGGSEQFF

d_gene: TRBD2
v_gene: TRBV6-5
j_gene: TRBJ2-1
abundance: many
CDR3nt: TGTGCCAGCAGCTATTCTGGACTAGCGGGAGTCTACAATGAGCAGTTCTTC
CDR3aa: CASSYSGLAGVYNEQFF

d_gene: NA
v_gene: TRBV11-1
j_gene: TRBJ2-4
abundance: many
CDR3nt: TGTGCCAGCAGCTTAGACTCCTACAGAAACCTAGCCAAAAACATTCAGTACTTC
CDR3aa: CASSLDSYRNLAKNIQYF

d_gene: NA
v_gene: TRBV27
j_gene: TRBJ2-7
abundance: many
CDR3nt: TGTGCCAGCAGTTTATCCCCTATATACGAGCAGTACTTC
CDR3aa: CASSLSPIYEQYF

d_gene: NA
v_gene: TRBV20-1
j_gene: TRBJ2-3
abundance: many
CDR3nt: TGCAGTGCTAGTTCCCAGCGACTAGGCGGGGCAGATACGCAGTATTTT
CDR3aa: CSASSQRLGGADTQYF

d_gene: TRBD2
v_gene: TRBV6-1
j_gene: TRBJ2-1
abundance: NA
CDR3nt: TGTGCCAGCCTAGCCGTAGCGGGAGGACGCGATGAGCAGTTCTTC
CDR3aa: CASLAVAGGRDEQFF

d_gene: TRBD2
v_gene: TRBV7-9
j_gene: TRBJ2-7
abundance: NA
CDR3nt: TGTGCCAGCAGCCCAACTAGCGGGAGTGTATACGAGCAGTACTTC
CDR3aa: CASSPTSGSVYEQYF

d_gene: TRBD2
v_gene: TRBV29-1
j_gene: TRBJ2-1
abundance: NA
CDR3nt: TGCAGCGCCTATACTAGCGACTCCTACAATGAGCAGTTCTTC
CDR3aa: CSAYTSDSYNEQFF

d_gene: TRBD2
v_gene: TRBV10-1
j_gene: TRBJ2-3
abundance: few
CDR3nt: TGCGCCAGCAGTGATGAAACTAGCGGGACAGATACGCAGTATTTT
CDR3aa: CASSDETSGTDTQYF

d_gene: NA
v_gene: TRBV6-1
j_gene: TRBJ2-2
abundance: few
CDR3nt: TGTGCCAGCAGCTCCCGCGCTCAGAACACCGGGGAGCTGTTTTTT
CDR3aa: CASSSRAQNTGELFF

d_gene: NA
v_gene: TRBV7-2
j_gene: TRBJ2-2
abundance: few
CDR3nt: TGTGCCAGCCGGCCACAGGGAGTCAACGGGGAGCTGTTTTTT
CDR3aa: CASRPQGVNGELFF

d_gene: NA
v_gene: TRBV28
j_gene: TRBJ1-3
abundance: NA
CDR3nt: TGTGCCAGCAACGCTAAAAGAAACACCATATATTTT
CDR3aa: CASNAKRNTIYF

d_gene: TRBD1
v_gene: TRBV30
j_gene: TRBJ1-2
abundance: NA
CDR3nt: TGTGCCTGGGAAGAACACCGGGACAGACAAATCTATGGCTACACCTTC
CDR3aa: CAWEEHRDRQIYGYTF

d_gene: TRBD2
v_gene: TRBV7-2
j_gene: TRBJ2-4
abundance: NA
CDR3nt: TGTGCCAGCAGCTTAGCGCCAGCGGGAGGGCCCGGCAAAAACATTCAGTACTTC
CDR3aa: CASSLAPAGGPGKNIQYF

d_gene: TRBD1
v_gene: TRBV7-2
j_gene: TRBJ2-1
abundance: few
CDR3nt: TGTGCCAGCAGCCCTCGACAGGGAACCACCTACAATGAGCAGTTCTTC
CDR3aa: CASSPRQGTTYNEQFF

d_gene: TRBD2
v_gene: TRBV12-5
j_gene: TRBJ2-1
abundance: few
CDR3nt: TGTGCTAGTGGTTTGGGAACTAGCGGGCTATACAATGAGCAGTTCTTC
CDR3aa: CASGLGTSGLYNEQFF

d_gene: NA
v_gene: TRBV12-3/TRBV12-4
j_gene: TRBJ1-1
abundance: few
CDR3nt: TGTGCCAGCAGGACCATGGGGGTTGAAGCTTTCTTT
CDR3aa: CASRTMGVEAFF

d_gene: NA
v_gene: TRBV5-1
j_gene: TRBJ1-1
abundance: few
CDR3nt: TGCGCCAGCAGCCAATTAGGGACCAGGAACACTGAAGCTTTCTTT
CDR3aa: CASSQLGTRNTEAFF

d_gene: TRBD2
v_gene: TRBV5-1
j_gene: TRBJ2-1
abundance: NA
CDR3nt: TGCGCCAGCAGCTTGGCCGGGAGGGTACACAATGAGCAGTTCTTC
CDR3aa: CASSLAGRVHNEQFF

d_gene: NA
v_gene: TRBV10-3
j_gene: TRBJ2-5
abundance: NA
CDR3nt: TGTGCCATCAGTGAGGGTAGCGGAGCTTTCCAAGAGACCCAGTACTTC
CDR3aa: CAISEGSGAFQETQYF

d_gene: NA
v_gene: TRBV20-1
j_gene: TRBJ2-3
abundance: few
CDR3nt: TGCAGTGCTAGAGAAGGCGGAGTCGGCACAGATACGCAGTATTTT
CDR3aa: CSAREGGVGTDTQYF